This TCR beta chain was observed in a study of OX40 agonist ivuxolimab in advanced cancers. Study results and caveats: The 0.1-3.0 mg/kg partial responders had among the lowest clonal expansion. Specificity for antigen went undetermined in the expanded peripheral T cells.

TCRdb's table, derived via immunoSEQ multiplex PCR, lists solely in-frame clones and lacks some. The sample includes some 72,000 clones, around nine tenths of them seen just once. With regard to this clone: Its target is unknown.

V was pared by 4 bases and J by 5 bases, with 11 bases between. CDR3 length: 13 residues. CDR1 and CDR2 (germline): SGHTA, FQGNSA. The source is an adult with an advanced solid tumor such as melanoma, head and neck, liver or kidney cancer. The chain recombines TRBV7-2 with TRBJ2-5; perhaps TRBD2 as D (5 bases). The sample was CD4+ or CD8+ T cells sorted from blood, taken in a trial of the OX40 agonist ivuxolimab. The CDR3 is CASSSTRVETQYF. In DNA form, the CDR3 reads TGTGCCAGCAGCTCCACTAGAGTGGAGACCCAGTACTTC.